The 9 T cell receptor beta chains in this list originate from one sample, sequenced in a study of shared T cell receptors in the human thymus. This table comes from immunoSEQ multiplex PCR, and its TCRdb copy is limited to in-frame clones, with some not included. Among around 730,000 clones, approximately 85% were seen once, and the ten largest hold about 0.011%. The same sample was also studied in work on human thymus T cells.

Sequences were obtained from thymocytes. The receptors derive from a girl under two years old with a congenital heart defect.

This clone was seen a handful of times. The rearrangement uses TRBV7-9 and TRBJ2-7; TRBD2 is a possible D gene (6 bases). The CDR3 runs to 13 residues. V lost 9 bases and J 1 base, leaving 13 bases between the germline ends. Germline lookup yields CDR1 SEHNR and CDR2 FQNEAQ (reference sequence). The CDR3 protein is CASGGRKSYEQYF. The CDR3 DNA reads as TGTGCCAGTGGAGGGAGAAAATCCTACGAGCAGTACTTC.

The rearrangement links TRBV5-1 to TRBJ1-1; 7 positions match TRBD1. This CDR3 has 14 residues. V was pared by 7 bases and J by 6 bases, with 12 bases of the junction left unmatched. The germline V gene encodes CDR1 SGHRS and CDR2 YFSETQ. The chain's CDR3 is CASRRDSQTPEAFF. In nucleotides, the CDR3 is TGCGCCAGCCGCCGGGACAGTCAGACACCTGAAGCTTTCTTT.

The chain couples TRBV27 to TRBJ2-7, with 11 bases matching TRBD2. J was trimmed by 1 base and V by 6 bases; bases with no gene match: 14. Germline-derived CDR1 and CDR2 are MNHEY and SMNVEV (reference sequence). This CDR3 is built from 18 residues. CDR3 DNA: TGTGCCAGCAGATCGGACAGGGACGGGACTAGCGGTTCCTACGAGCAGTACTTC. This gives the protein CASRSDRDGTSGSYEQYF.

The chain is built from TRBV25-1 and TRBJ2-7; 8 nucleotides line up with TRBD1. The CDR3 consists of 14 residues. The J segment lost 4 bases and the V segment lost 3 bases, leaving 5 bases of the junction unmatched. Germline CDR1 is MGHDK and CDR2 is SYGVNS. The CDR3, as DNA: TGTGCCAGCAGTGACCGGGACAGGATTTACGAGCAGTACTTC. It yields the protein CASSDRDRIYEQYF.

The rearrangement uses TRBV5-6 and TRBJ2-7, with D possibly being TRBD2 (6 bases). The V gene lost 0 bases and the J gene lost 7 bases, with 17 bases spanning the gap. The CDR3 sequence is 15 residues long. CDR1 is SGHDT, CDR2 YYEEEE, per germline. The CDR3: CASSLGRGIYPEQYF. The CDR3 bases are TGTGCCAGCAGCTTGGGGAGGGGCATCTATCCTGAGCAGTACTTC.

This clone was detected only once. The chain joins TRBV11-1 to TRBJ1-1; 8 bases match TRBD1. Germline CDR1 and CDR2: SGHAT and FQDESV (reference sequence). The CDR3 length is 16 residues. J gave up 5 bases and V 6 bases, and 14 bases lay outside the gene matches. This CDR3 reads CASSRTDGTGYTEAFF. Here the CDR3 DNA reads TGTGCCAGCAGTCGGACTGATGGGACAGGATATACTGAAGCTTTCTTT.

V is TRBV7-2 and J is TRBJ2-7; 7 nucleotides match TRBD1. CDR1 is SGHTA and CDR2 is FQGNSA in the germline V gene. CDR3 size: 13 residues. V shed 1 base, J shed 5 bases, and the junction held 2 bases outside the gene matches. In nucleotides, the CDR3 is TGTGCCAGCAGCTTAGACAGGGGTGACGAGCAGTACTTC. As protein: CASSLDRGDEQYF.

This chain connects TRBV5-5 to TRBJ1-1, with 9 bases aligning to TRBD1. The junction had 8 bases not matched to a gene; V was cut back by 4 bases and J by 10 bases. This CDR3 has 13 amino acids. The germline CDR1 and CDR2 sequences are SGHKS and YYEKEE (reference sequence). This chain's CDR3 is CASSILQGAGAFF. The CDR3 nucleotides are TGTGCCAGCAGCATACTACAGGGGGCCGGAGCTTTCTTT.

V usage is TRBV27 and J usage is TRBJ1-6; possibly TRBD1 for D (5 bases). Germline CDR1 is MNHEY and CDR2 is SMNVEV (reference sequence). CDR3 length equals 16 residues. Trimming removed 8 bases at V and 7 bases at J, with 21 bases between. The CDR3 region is CASSVTGAGENSPLHF. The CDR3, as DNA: TGTGCCAGCTCCGTAACCGGGGCGGGAGAAAATTCACCCCTCCACTTT.